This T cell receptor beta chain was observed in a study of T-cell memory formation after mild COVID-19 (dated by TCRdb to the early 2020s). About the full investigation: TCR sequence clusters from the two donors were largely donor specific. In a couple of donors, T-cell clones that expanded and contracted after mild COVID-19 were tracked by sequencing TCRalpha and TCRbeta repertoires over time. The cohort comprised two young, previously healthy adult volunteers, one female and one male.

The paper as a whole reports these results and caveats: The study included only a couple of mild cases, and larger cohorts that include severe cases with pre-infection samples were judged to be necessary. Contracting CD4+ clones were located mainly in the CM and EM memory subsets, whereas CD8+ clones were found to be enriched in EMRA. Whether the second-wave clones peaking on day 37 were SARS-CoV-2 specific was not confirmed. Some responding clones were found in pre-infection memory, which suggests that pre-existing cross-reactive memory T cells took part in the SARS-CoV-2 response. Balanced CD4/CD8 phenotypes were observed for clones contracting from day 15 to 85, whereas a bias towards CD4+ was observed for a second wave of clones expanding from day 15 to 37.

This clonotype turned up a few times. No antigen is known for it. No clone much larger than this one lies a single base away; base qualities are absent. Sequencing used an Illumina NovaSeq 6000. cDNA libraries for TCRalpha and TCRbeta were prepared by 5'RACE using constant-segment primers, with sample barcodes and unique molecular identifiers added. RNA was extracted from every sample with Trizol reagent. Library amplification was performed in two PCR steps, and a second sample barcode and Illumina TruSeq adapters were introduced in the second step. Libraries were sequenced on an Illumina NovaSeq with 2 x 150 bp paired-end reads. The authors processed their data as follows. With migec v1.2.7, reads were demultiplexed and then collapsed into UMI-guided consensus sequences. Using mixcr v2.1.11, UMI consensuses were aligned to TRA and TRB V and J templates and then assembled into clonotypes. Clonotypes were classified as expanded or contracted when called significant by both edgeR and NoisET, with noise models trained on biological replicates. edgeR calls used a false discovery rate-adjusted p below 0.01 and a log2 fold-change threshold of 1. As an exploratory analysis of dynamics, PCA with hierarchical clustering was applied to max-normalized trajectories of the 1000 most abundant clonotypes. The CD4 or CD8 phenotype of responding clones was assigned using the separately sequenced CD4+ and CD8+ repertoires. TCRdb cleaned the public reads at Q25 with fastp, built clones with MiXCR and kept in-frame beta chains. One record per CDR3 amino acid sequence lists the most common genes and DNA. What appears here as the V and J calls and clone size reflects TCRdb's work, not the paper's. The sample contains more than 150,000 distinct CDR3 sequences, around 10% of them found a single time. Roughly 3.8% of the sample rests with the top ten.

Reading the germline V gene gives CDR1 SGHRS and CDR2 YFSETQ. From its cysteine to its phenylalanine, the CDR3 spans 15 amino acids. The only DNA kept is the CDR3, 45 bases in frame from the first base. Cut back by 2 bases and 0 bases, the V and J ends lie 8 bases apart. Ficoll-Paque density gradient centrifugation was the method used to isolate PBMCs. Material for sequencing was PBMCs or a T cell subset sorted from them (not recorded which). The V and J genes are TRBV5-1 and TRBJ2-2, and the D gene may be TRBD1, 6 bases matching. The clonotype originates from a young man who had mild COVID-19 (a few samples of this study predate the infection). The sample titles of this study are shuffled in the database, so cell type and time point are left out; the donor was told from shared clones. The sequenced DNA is TGCGCCAGCAGCTTAGACAGGCCGAACACCGGGGAGCTGTTTTTT. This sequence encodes CASSLDRPNTGELFF.